This T cell receptor beta chain was obtained from a study of Graves' ophthalmopathy and Graves' hyperthyroidism. The TCR beta CDR3 regions underwent amplification from RNA transcripts. RT-PCR with HTBI primers came first, then second-round multiplex PCR. MiXCR, applied by TCRdb to the multiplex PCR reads, yields one record per CDR3 protein. The table includes around 670,000 distinct CDR3 sequences, 35% to 50% detected once. Only a few counts were recorded for this clonotype. The receptor comes from an adult man with Graves' ophthalmopathy. The sequenced sample consisted of peripheral blood.

The CDR3 protein is CASSRSRQGRYEQYF. The DNA for the CDR3 is TGTGCCAGCAGTCGTTCCCGACAGGGACGCTACGAGCAGTACTTC. The V gene is TRBV5-6, the J gene TRBJ2-7, with TRBD1 identical over 7 bases. CDR1 and CDR2 (germline): SGHDT, YYEEEE. The CDR3 sequence is 15 residues long. J was trimmed by 3 bases and V by 5 bases; bases with no gene match: 11.